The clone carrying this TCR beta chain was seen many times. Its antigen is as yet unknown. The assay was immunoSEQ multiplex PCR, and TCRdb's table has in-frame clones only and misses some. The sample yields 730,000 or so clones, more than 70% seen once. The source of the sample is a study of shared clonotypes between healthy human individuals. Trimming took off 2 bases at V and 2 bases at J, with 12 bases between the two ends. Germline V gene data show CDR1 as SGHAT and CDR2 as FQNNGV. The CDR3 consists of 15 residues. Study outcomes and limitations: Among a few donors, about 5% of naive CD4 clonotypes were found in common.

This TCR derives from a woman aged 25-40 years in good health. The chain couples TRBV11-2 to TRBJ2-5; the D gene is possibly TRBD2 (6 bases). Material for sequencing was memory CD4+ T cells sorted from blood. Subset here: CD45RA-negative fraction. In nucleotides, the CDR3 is TGTGCCAGCAGCTTAAGGCGGGGACGTCAAGAGACCCAGTACTTC. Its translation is CASSLRRGRQETQYF.